A selection of T cell receptor beta chains follows, all from one sample in a study of tumor-infiltrating lymphocytes in primary liver carcinoma. TCRdb passed the multiplex PCR reads through MiXCR, listing each CDR3 protein once. Of around 170,000 distinct CDR3 sequences listed, roughly 60% are singletons. Sequencing input: peripheral blood. The receptor set was obtained from a man aged 35-49 years with primary liver carcinoma and hepatitis B virus infection. Both conserved end residues are trimmed from each CDR3. D genes are given only for firm matches. Some rows mark clone size as missing; the rest say once, few, many or name a class of expanded clone.

D: -; size: -; J: TRBJ2-5; length: 12; V: TRBV30; CDR3: AWSTGGAQETQY
D: TRBD1; size: -; J: TRBJ2-3; length: 12; V: TRBV5-1; CDR3: ASSLAPGGDTQY
D: -; size: -; J: TRBJ2-1; length: 12; V: TRBV5-4; CDR3: ASNLRPPRDEQF
D: TRBD2; size: -; J: TRBJ2-3; length: 17; V: TRBV6-5; CDR3: VSSYVPGTSGSFSDTQY
D: TRBD1; size: -; J: TRBJ2-2; length: 14; V: TRBV5-6; CDR3: ASSLELQGAVGELF
D: -; size: -; J: TRBJ2-7; length: 13; V: TRBV6-6; CDR3: ASSYDFPSHYKQY
D: TRBD1; size: few; J: TRBJ2-1; length: 12; V: TRBV6-5; CDR3: ASSPGTGRNEQF
D: -; size: -; J: TRBJ2-7; length: 13; V: TRBV11-1; CDR3: ASSLESSVSYGQY
D: -; size: -; J: TRBJ2-2; length: 13; V: TRBV12-3/TRBV12-4; CDR3: ASSFSGLSTGELF
D: -; size: once; J: TRBJ1-1; length: 11; V: TRBV10-2; CDR3: ASSSQGNTEAF
D: -; size: once; J: TRBJ2-5; length: 12; V: TRBV12-3/TRBV12-4; CDR3: ASSLDSGIETQY
D: -; size: -; J: TRBJ2-4; length: 13; V: TRBV5-1; CDR3: ASSRLGDGKNIQY
D: TRBD2; size: -; J: TRBJ2-3; length: 15; V: TRBV12-5; CDR3: ASGKTSGITSTDTQY
D: TRBD2; size: few; J: TRBJ2-7; length: 12; V: TRBV4-1; CDR3: ASSQERGVDEQY
D: TRBD2; size: -; J: TRBJ2-3; length: 15; V: TRBV10-2; CDR3: ASSESIAGGMTDMQY
D: -; size: -; J: TRBJ2-7; length: 12; V: TRBV11-2; CDR3: ASSLSDAAYEQY
D: TRBD2; size: many; J: TRBJ2-1; length: 13; V: TRBV11-2; CDR3: ASSPGLAGVNEQF
D: -; size: few; J: TRBJ2-7; length: 11; V: TRBV12-3/TRBV12-4; CDR3: ASSFRGRLEQY
D: TRBD2; size: -; J: TRBJ2-5; length: 15; V: TRBV4-2; CDR3: TSSQEAAGGSEETQY
D: -; size: many; J: TRBJ2-7; length: 10; V: TRBV11-2; CDR3: ASSLETYEQY
D: -; size: -; J: TRBJ2-5; length: 12; V: TRBV5-6; CDR3: ASSLEGVQEAQY
D: -; size: -; J: TRBJ2-7; length: 10; V: TRBV7-9; CDR3: ASSLASGTRY
D: -; size: -; J: TRBJ1-4; length: 13; V: TRBV5-1; CDR3: ASSPGSASNEKLF
D: -; size: few; J: TRBJ2-1; length: 15; V: TRBV7-9; CDR3: ASSHTRRGGSYNEQF
D: TRBD2; size: -; J: TRBJ2-1; length: 12; V: TRBV19; CDR3: ASRVGLDYNEQF
D: -; size: -; J: TRBJ2-7; length: 11; V: TRBV6-5; CDR3: ASSYGEPYEQN
D: TRBD1; size: -; J: TRBJ2-2; length: 15; V: TRBV4-1; CDR3: ASSQDSRRGRIGELF
D: -; size: -; J: TRBJ2-4; length: 14; V: TRBV6-6; CDR3: ASSYLSWRTENIQY
D: -; size: many; J: TRBJ2-7; length: 14; V: TRBV4-1; CDR3: ASSQDFSGSSYEQY
D: -; size: many; J: TRBJ1-1; length: 11; V: TRBV5-6; CDR3: ASSEGENTEAF
D: TRBD2; size: -; J: TRBJ2-7; length: 13; V: TRBV5-4; CDR3: ASSGTSGSSYEQY
D: TRBD2; size: -; J: TRBJ2-3; length: 14; V: TRBV5-1; CDR3: ASSLVAGGYTDTQY
D: -; size: -; J: TRBJ1-2; length: 13; V: TRBV29-1; CDR3: SVEGGRGRNYGHT
D: -; size: once; J: TRBJ1-5; length: 12; V: TRBV7-9; CDR3: ASSPGDGHQPQH
D: TRBD2; size: -; J: TRBJ2-1; length: 16; V: TRBV11-2; CDR3: DSSLGTSGRRSYYEQF
D: -; size: -; J: TRBJ2-7; length: 11; V: TRBV28; CDR3: ASSPDSNYEQY
D: TRBD2; size: -; J: TRBJ2-4; length: 14; V: TRBV4-1; CDR3: ASSQDTSAVKNIQY
D: -; size: -; J: TRBJ2-7; length: 14; V: TRBV10-3; CDR3: AINHGLKGAQVEQY